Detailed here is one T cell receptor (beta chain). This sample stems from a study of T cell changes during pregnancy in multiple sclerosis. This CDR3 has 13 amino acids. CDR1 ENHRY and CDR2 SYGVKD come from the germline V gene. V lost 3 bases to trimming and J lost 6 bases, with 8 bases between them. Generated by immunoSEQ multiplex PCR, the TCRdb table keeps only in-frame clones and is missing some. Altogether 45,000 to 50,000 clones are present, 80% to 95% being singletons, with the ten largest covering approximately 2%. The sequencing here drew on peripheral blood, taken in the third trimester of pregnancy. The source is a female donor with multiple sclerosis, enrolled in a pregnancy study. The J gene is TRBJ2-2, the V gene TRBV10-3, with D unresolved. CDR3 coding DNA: TGTGCCATCAGTGATATGCTACCCGGGGAGCTGTTTTTT. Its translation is CAISDMLPGELFF.